The 22 T cell receptor beta chains below come from one sample, sequenced in a study of cytomegalovirus exposure and HLA in healthy donors. PCR involved 60 Vbeta and 13 Jbeta primers. Sequencing used immunoSEQ multiplex PCR; TCRdb keeps in-frame clones, though not all of them. The data contain around 100,000 clones, roughly 80% of them singletons. The material sequenced was PBMCs. These receptors all stem from a female donor in good health and CMV-seropositive.

The chain links TRBV27 to TRBJ2-2; TRBD2 agrees at 7 bases. With 0 bases clipped from V and 3 bases from J, the junction kept 10 bases outside the gene matches. The CDR3 covers 18 residues. CDR1 is MNHEY, CDR2 SMNVEV, per germline (reference sequence). The CDR3 reads CASSLSYRVGGYTGELFF. DNA for the CDR3: TGTGCCAGCAGTTTATCGTATCGGGTGGGGGGGTACACCGGGGAGCTGTTTTTT.

This clone was counted a few times. The chain carries TRBV23-1 and TRBJ1-2, with 7 bases fitting TRBD1. TRBV23-1 qualifies as an ORF whose function is uncertain. The CDR3 is 14 residues long. The J segment lost 7 bases and the V segment lost 2 bases, leaving 7 bases of the junction unmatched. In DNA, the CDR3 is TGCGCCAGCAGTCAACCCTCGACAGGGCTTGGCTACACCTTC. Its protein is CASSQPSTGLGYTF.

This clone was found once. This rearrangement joins TRBV7-6 to TRBJ2-7, with TRBD2 as a possible D gene (5 bases). The CDR3 is 15 amino acids. Trimming cost V 5 bases and J 0 bases, with 14 bases left between them. Germline lookup yields CDR1 SGHVS and CDR2 FNYEAQ. DNA for the CDR3: TGTGCCAGCAGCCCCGTTGGTAGCGCCTCCTACGAGCAGTACTTC. This gives the protein CASSPVGSASYEQYF.

This chain joins TRBV11-2 and TRBJ2-7, with 9 bases aligning to TRBD1. The V and J ends lost 6 bases and 6 bases, in that order; junction bases with no gene match: 12. Per the germline V gene, CDR1 is SGHAT and CDR2 is FQNNGV. The CDR3 is 15 amino acids. The CDR3 is CASRATGGALGEQYF. The DNA of the CDR3 is TGTGCCAGCAGGGCCACAGGGGGCGCTTTGGGCGAGCAGTACTTC. The whole variable domain, filled in from reference TRBV11-2 and TRBJ2-7, reads EAGVAQSPRYKIIEKRQSVAFWCNPISGHATLYWYQQILGQGPKLLIQFQNNGVVDDSQLPKDRFSAERLKGVDSTLKIQPAKLEDSAVYLCASRATGGALGEQYFGPGTRLTVT.

The V gene is TRBV6-5, the J gene TRBJ2-1; 10 positions agree with TRBD2. Per germline, CDR1 MNHEY and CDR2 SVGAGI. There are 15 residues in the CDR3. Unmatched junction bases numbered 5, after V lost 5 bases and J lost 4 bases. CDR3 protein: CASSLSGGGYNEQFF. The CDR3 coding sequence is TGTGCCAGCAGTCTAAGCGGGGGGGGTTACAATGAGCAGTTCTTC.

The chain joins TRBV27 to TRBJ2-6; the match to TRBD1 covers 9 bases. Germline CDR1 is MNHEY and CDR2 is SMNVEV (reference sequence). The CDR3 runs 17 residues. V trimming: 6 bases; J trimming: 1 base; junction bases outside the gene matches: 7. Here the CDR3 DNA reads TGTGCCAGCAGATCCGGGACAGGGCCGTCTGGGGCCAACGTCCTGACTTTC. It translates to CASRSGTGPSGANVLTF.

The rearrangement joins TRBV5-4 to TRBJ1-2, with D possibly matching TRBD1 (5 bases). The CDR3 contains 14 residues. Germline loops: CDR1 SGHNT, CDR2 YYREEE (reference sequence). Trimming removed 0 bases at V and 1 base at J, with 7 bases between. The CDR3 DNA is TGTGCCAGCAGCTTGGACAGGAGTAACTATGGCTACACCTTC. Translation: CASSLDRSNYGYTF.

The chain carries TRBV25-1 and TRBJ1-2; D not resolved. The CDR3 contains 13 residues. Germline loops: CDR1 MGHDK, CDR2 SYGVNS. The V gene lost 4 bases and the J gene lost 0 bases, with 6 bases spanning the gap. The CDR3: CASSVAANYGYTF. CDR3 DNA sequence: TGTGCCAGCAGTGTTGCAGCTAACTATGGCTACACCTTC.

The V call is TRBV5-4, the J call TRBJ1-2; 9 nucleotides align to TRBD1. Trimming cost V 3 bases and J 4 bases; bases outside gene matches: 4. This CDR3 is built from 14 residues. Germline V gene data show CDR1 as SGHNT and CDR2 as YYREEE (reference sequence). The CDR3: CASSSGTGRYGYTF. CDR3 bases: TGTGCCAGCAGCTCCGGGACAGGGCGCTATGGCTACACCTTC.

The chain carries TRBV5-1 and TRBJ2-3; 7 bases fit TRBD1. CDR3 length: 15 amino acids. Germline-derived CDR1 and CDR2 are SGHRS and YFSETQ. V lost 0 bases, J lost 6 bases, and 7 bases stayed unmatched. The CDR3 DNA follows: TGCGCCAGCAGCTTGGAGGGACAGACAACGGATACGCAGTATTTT. It yields the protein CASSLEGQTTDTQYF.

The chain joins TRBV30 to TRBJ1-5, with D perhaps matching TRBD1 (6 bases). Germline V gene sequence: CDR1 GTSNPN, CDR2 SVGIG (reference sequence). The CDR3 has 12 amino acids. V gave up 5 bases and J gave up 5 bases, with 10 bases separating them. CDR3 DNA: TGTGCCTGGTCCAGGGGATATCAGCCCCAGCATTTT. Translation: CAWSRGYQPQHF.

The V and J genes are TRBV19 and TRBJ1-2; unclear D gene. V lost 4 bases and J lost 2, with 17 bases in between. Germline V gives CDR1 LNHDA, CDR2 SQIVND (reference sequence). The CDR3 has 16 amino acids. The CDR3: CASSTGRSSTNYGYTF. CDR3 DNA sequence: TGTGCCAGTAGTACCGGCAGGTCCAGCACCAACTATGGCTACACCTTC.

The chain is built from TRBV11-2 and TRBJ2-5; the D gene is possibly TRBD2 (5 bases). The V end lost 2 bases, the J end lost 9 bases, and 19 bases lay between the germline ends. The CDR3 is 15 residues long. Germline CDR1 is SGHAT and CDR2 is FQNNGV. The CDR3 here is CASSLRGQVTMAQYF. The CDR3 DNA follows: TGTGCCAGCAGCTTACGAGGGCAGGTAACAATGGCCCAGTACTTC.

V gene TRBV27 combines with J gene TRBJ1-1; tentatively, D is TRBD1 (5 bases). The V end lost 8 bases, the J end lost 1 base, and 14 bases lay between the germline ends. CDR3 length equals 14 residues. CDR1 is MNHEY, CDR2 SMNVEV, per germline (reference sequence). For the CDR3, the DNA is TGTGCCAGCTGGGAGGGGTCGAGGAACACTGAAGCTTTCTTT. Amino acids: CASWEGSRNTEAFF.

The chain employs TRBV6-5 and TRBJ2-1; 8 bases are shared with TRBD2. The CDR3 runs to 15 residues. Germline V lookup: CDR1 MNHEY, CDR2 SVGAGI. Unmatched junction bases numbered 3, after V lost 2 bases and J lost 3 bases. CDR3 protein: CASSYITSGYNEQFF. In DNA, the CDR3 is TGTGCCAGCAGTTACATTACTAGCGGCTACAATGAGCAGTTCTTC.

The V and J genes are TRBV19 and TRBJ1-1, with D hard to call. The CDR3 contains 15 residues. Germline lookup yields CDR1 LNHDA and CDR2 SQIVND (reference sequence). The V end was cut by 6 bases, the J end by 3 bases, with 17 bases between. CDR3: CASRSGEGGYTEAFF. DNA for the CDR3: TGTGCCAGTAGGAGTGGAGAGGGTGGATACACTGAAGCTTTCTTT.

The rearrangement joins TRBV14 to TRBJ2-3; 8 bases match TRBD1. V lost 8 bases, J lost 6 bases, and 7 bases stayed unmatched. Germline CDR1 SGHDN, CDR2 FVKESK. CDR3 length: 13 amino acids. The CDR3 here is CASLGQGTDTQYF. The CDR3 bases are TGTGCCAGCCTCGGACAGGGAACGGATACGCAGTATTTT. Variable domain in full (rest from reference TRBV14 and TRBJ2-3): EAGVTQFPSHSVIEKGQTVTLRCDPISGHDNLYWYRRVMGKEIKFLLHFVKESKQDESGMPNNRFLAERTGGTYSTLKVQPAELEDSGVYFCASLGQGTDTQYFGPGTRLTVL.

This chain joins TRBV19 and TRBJ1-4, with D maybe TRBD1 (6 bases). Trimming took 4 bases from V and 7 from J, leaving 13 bases between them. Per the germline V gene, CDR1 is LNHDA and CDR2 is SQIVND (reference sequence). This CDR3 region has 14 residues. CDR3 protein: CASSTTGMSEKLFF. The CDR3 DNA follows: TGTGCCAGTAGTACCACAGGGATGAGTGAAAAACTGTTTTTT.

This chain connects TRBV28 to TRBJ2-2; 7 positions agree with TRBD1. V lost 6 bases to trimming and J lost 6 bases; unmatched junction nucleotides: 13. The CDR3 sequence is 16 residues long. CDR1 MDHEN and CDR2 SYDVKM come from the germline V gene. The CDR3 here is CASRSPGQRRSGELFF. CDR3 nucleotides: TGTGCCAGCAGGAGCCCGGGACAGAGACGTTCCGGGGAGCTGTTTTTT.

This clone was seen a handful of times. This sequence joins TRBV4-1 and TRBJ2-4, with a tentative D call TRBD1 (5 bases). Per the germline V gene, CDR1 is MGHRA and CDR2 is YSYEKL. V lost 2 bases, J lost 0 bases, and 11 bases lay in between. The CDR3 has 16 amino acids. As DNA, the CDR3 is TGCGCCAGCAGCCAAACGACAGTCACAGCCAAAAACATTCAGTACTTC. Amino acids: CASSQTTVTAKNIQYF.

The rearrangement links TRBV7-2 to TRBJ1-5, with D hard to call. Germline V gene data show CDR1 as SGHTA and CDR2 as FQGNSA. This CDR3 is built from 13 residues. V was shortened by 5 bases and J by 6 bases, with 11 bases between the two germline ends. The CDR3: CASSVYSGQPQHF. As DNA, the CDR3 is TGTGCCAGCAGCGTCTATTCAGGTCAGCCCCAGCATTTT.

V usage is TRBV6-1 and J usage is TRBJ1-2; TRBD1 matches at 8 bases. Germline lookup yields CDR1 MNHNS and CDR2 SASEGT. There are 13 residues in the CDR3. J gave up 8 bases and V 5 bases, and 7 bases lay outside the gene matches. DNA for the CDR3: TGTGCCAGCAGTTGGACAGGGCTGGAAGGCTACACCTTC. Residues: CASSWTGLEGYTF.